Below are 9 T cell receptor beta chains sequenced from a single sample in a study of beta chain features in type 1 diabetes. Whole-study results and caveats: In every one of the four CD4+ subsets, TCRB CDR3s were moderately but significantly shorter in Type 1 diabetes patients.

Reverse transcription of all isolated RNA meant that expressed TCRB transcripts were sequenced. The method was immunoSEQ multiplex PCR; TCRdb's version includes in-frame clones alone and lacks a portion of them. Seen here are hundreds of thousands of clones, approximately 10% observed once, and the top ten hold approximately 0.015%. Their antigen targets remain unknown. The sequenced sample was naive CD4+ T cells from blood. These receptors were obtained from a man in his thirties or forties with type 1 diabetes.

This clone was counted only a few times. The rearrangement uses TRBV2 and TRBJ2-1; 8 nucleotides align to TRBD2. Germline V gives CDR1 SNHLY, CDR2 FYNNEI. The trim removed 8 bases at V and 4 bases at J, leaving 4 bases unmatched. CDR3 length: 13 amino acids. The CDR3 DNA reads TGTGCCAGCGGCGGGGGGCGGTACAATGAGCAGTTCTTC. It codes for CASGGGRYNEQFF.

The rearrangement links TRBV4-1 to TRBJ2-5; weak D call: TRBD1 (6 bases). The CDR3 runs to 17 residues. With 0 bases removed from V and 1 base from J, the gap between germline ends came to 15 bases. Germline V gene sequence: CDR1 MGHRA, CDR2 YSYEKL. The CDR3 DNA reads as TGCGCCAGCAGCCAAGATTTCAGGACAGCAAGCCAAGAGACCCAGTACTTC. It translates to CASSQDFRTASQETQYF.

The V call is TRBV30, the J call TRBJ1-6, with 7 bases fitting TRBD1. There are 14 residues in the CDR3. CDR1 and CDR2 from the germline V gene are GTSNPN and SVGIG (reference sequence). J lost 9 bases, V lost 0 bases, and 5 bases had no gene match. CDR3 coding DNA: TGTGCCTGGAGTGTTAGGGGGCGAAGTTCACCCCTCCACTTT. Its translation: CAWSVRGRSSPLHF.

This clone was counted between two and nine times. This chain joins TRBV5-1 and TRBJ2-1, with 14 positions matching TRBD2. This CDR3 has 16 amino acids. Germline loops: CDR1 SGHRS, CDR2 YFSETQ. With 4 bases clipped from V and 8 bases from J, the junction kept 8 bases outside the gene matches. Here the CDR3 reads CASSLGLAGGGDEQFF. CDR3 DNA sequence: TGCGCCAGCAGCCTCGGACTAGCGGGGGGAGGGGATGAGCAGTTCTTC.

The V call is TRBV18, the J call TRBJ1-2; D gene uncertain. The ends were cut back, 4 bases at V and 6 bases at J, with 12 bases in the middle. The germline V gene encodes CDR1 KGHSH and CDR2 LQKENI. The CDR3 consists of 13 residues. This CDR3 is CASSLLVGNGYTF. The DNA of the CDR3 is TGTGCCAGCTCACTTCTAGTGGGTAATGGCTACACCTTC.

This chain uses TRBV27 with TRBJ2-7, with a tentative D call TRBD2 (5 bases). This CDR3 has 16 amino acids. V lost 1 base and J lost 3, with 16 bases in between. From germline, CDR1 is MNHEY and CDR2 SMNVEV (reference sequence). CDR3 in amino acids: CASSLLGSGSSYEQYF. CDR3 bases: TGTGCCAGCAGTTTATTGGGATCGGGGAGCAGCTACGAGCAGTACTTC.

This clone was found a few times. The chain couples TRBV7-9 to TRBJ2-2; possibly TRBD2 for D (6 bases). The CDR3 sequence is 15 residues long. Trimming left V 7 bases short and J 5 bases short, with 17 bases between. The germline V gene has CDR1 SEHNR and CDR2 FQNEAQ (reference sequence). The CDR3 sequence: CASIPMGGVTGELFF. The DNA for the CDR3 is TGTGCCAGCATCCCGATGGGCGGGGTAACCGGGGAGCTGTTTTTT.

The V gene is TRBV11-3, the J gene TRBJ2-1, with 9 bases matching TRBD2. The CDR3 runs to 16 residues. Germline values: CDR1 SGHNT, CDR2 YENEEA. V shed 4 bases, J shed 2 bases, and the junction held 6 bases outside the gene matches. In DNA, the CDR3 is TGTGCCAGCAGCTCGACTAGCGGACTACCCTACAATGAGCAGTTCTTC. Amino acid sequence: CASSSTSGLPYNEQFF.

The genes are TRBV19 and TRBJ1-3; tentative D call: TRBD1 (6 bases). Looked up from germline, CDR1 is LNHDA and CDR2 is SQIVND (reference sequence). The CDR3 covers 14 residues. V gave up 8 bases and J gave up 0 bases, with 11 bases separating them. CDR3 DNA: TGTGCCAGTTTTCCAGGGGACTCTGGAAACACCATATATTTT. Translated, it gives CASFPGDSGNTIYF.